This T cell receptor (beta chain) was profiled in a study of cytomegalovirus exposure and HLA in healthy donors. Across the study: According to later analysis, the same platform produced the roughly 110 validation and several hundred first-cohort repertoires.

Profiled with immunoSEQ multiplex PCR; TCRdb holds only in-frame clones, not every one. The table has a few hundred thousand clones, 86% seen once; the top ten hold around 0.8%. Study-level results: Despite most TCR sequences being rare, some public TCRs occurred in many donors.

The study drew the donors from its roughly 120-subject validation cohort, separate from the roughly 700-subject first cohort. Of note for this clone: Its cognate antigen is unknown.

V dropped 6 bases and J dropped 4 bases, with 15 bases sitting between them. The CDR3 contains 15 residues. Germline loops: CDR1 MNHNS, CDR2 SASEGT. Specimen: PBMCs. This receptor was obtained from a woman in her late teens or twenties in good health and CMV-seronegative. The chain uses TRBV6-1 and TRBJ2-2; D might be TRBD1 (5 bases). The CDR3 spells CASRQGQGGTGELFF. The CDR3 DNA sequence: TGTGCCAGCAGGCAAGGTCAGGGTGGCACCGGGGAGCTGTTTTTT.